One and the same sample provided the 4 T cell receptor beta chains below, sequenced in a study of Ad26.COV2.S vaccination and SARS-CoV-2 variants. The table came from immunoSEQ multiplex PCR; TCRdb's copy has only in-frame clones and leaves some out. Of a few hundred thousand clones listed, 80% to 90% were seen once; the top ten hold about 3%. Treatment denoted: roughly 18 received Ad26.COV2.S at low or high dose, single or two shots; about 5 received placebo; per-sample allocation not given. Repertoires come from day 63 after the first vaccine or placebo injection. Source: peripheral blood, taken in a trial of Ad26.COV2.S vaccine versus placebo. These receptors were taken from a person aged 18-65 years who received the Ad26.COV2.S COVID-19 vaccine or a placebo.

The rearrangement links TRBV9 to TRBJ2-3, with 7 bases fitting TRBD1. The J segment lost 0 bases and the V segment lost 5 bases, leaving 3 bases of the junction unmatched. Germline assignment: CDR1 SGDLS and CDR2 YYNGEE. CDR3 length: 14 residues. The CDR3 is CASRGTESTDTQYF. CDR3 bases: TGTGCCAGCAGGGGGACAGAAAGCACAGATACGCAGTATTTT.

The chain links TRBV5-4 to TRBJ2-7; 7 bases are a match to TRBD1. Per the germline V gene, CDR1 is SGHNT and CDR2 is YYREEE (reference sequence). The CDR3 sequence is 15 residues long. J lost 3 bases, V lost 2 bases, and 8 bases had no gene match. The CDR3 sequence is CASSFLSGQNYEQYF. For the CDR3, the DNA is TGTGCCAGCAGCTTTCTATCGGGACAGAACTACGAGCAGTACTTC.

This clone was seen more than once but under ten times. The chain couples TRBV12-3 or TRBV12-4 to TRBJ1-5; D call uncertain. The CDR3 sequence is 12 residues long. V was pared by 2 bases and J by 6 bases, with 5 bases between. For the CDR3, the DNA is TGTGCCAGCAGTTTATTCGGTCAGCCCCAGCATTTT. Its translation is CASSLFGQPQHF.

This clone came up a few times. The CDR3 DNA sequence: TGTGCCAGTAGTATAAGTCTGGCGAGCTCTGGAAACACCATATATTTT. It is translated as CASSISLASSGNTIYF. The chain carries TRBV19 and TRBJ1-3; D is uncertain. The V end lost 2 bases, the J end lost 0 bases, and 11 bases lay between the germline ends. This CDR3 has 16 residues. Germline values: CDR1 LNHDA, CDR2 SQIVND (reference sequence).